These 13 T cell receptor beta chains came from one sample sequenced in a study of blood T cell repertoires in COVID-19. TCRdb's copy holds only in-frame clones and misses some; the assay was immunoSEQ multiplex PCR. The sample holds 220,000 or so clones, roughly 82% seen once. The sequenced sample was PBMCs or T cells enriched from blood (not recorded which). The receptors were gathered from a woman between 45 and 65 years old who had recovered from COVID-19.

The genes are TRBV18 and TRBJ2-3; 7 bases fit TRBD1. J lost 6 bases, V lost 5 bases, and 5 bases had no gene match. The V gene's germline CDR1 is KGHSH and CDR2 LQKENI. This CDR3 contains 13 residues. The CDR3 nucleotides read TGTGCCAGCTCAACGACAGGGCCGGATACGCAGTATTTT. Amino acid sequence: CASSTTGPDTQYF.

This sequence joins TRBV9 and TRBJ2-3, with TRBD2 matching 11 bases. Germline V CDR1 and CDR2: SGDLS, YYNGEE. The trim removed 0 bases at V and 2 bases at J, leaving 5 bases unmatched. The CDR3 has 17 amino acids. CDR3 residues: CASSVDSTSGDTDTQYF. The CDR3 coding sequence is TGTGCCAGCAGCGTAGATTCGACTAGCGGGGACACAGATACGCAGTATTTT.

V is TRBV7-9 and J is TRBJ1-2; weak D call: TRBD1 (5 bases). The CDR3 sequence is 13 residues long. Trimming stripped 4 bases from V and 3 bases from J, with 9 bases between. CDR1 and CDR2 (germline): SEHNR, FQNEAQ (reference sequence). The CDR3 DNA follows: TGTGCCAGCAGCTGGGAAGGGGACTATGGCTACACCTTC. Translated, it gives CASSWEGDYGYTF. Full variable domain (outside the CDR3, taken from reference TRBV7-9 and TRBJ1-2): DTGVSQNPRHKITKRGQNVTFRCDPISEHNRLYWYRQTLGQGPEFLTYFQNEAQLEKSRLLSDRFSAERPKGSFSTLEIQRTEQGDSAMYLCASSWEGDYGYTFGSGTRLTVV.

The chain couples TRBV19 to TRBJ2-6; 8 bases agree with TRBD1. Trimming cost V 3 bases and J 0 bases; bases outside gene matches: 7. This CDR3 has 18 amino acids. The germline V gene encodes CDR1 LNHDA and CDR2 SQIVND (reference sequence). The CDR3 spells CASSMWDRSLSGANVLTF. The CDR3 coding sequence is TGTGCCAGTAGTATGTGGGACAGGAGCCTCTCTGGGGCCAACGTCCTGACTTTC.

The V gene is TRBV18, the J gene TRBJ2-7; tentatively, D is TRBD2 (6 bases). This CDR3 spans 13 amino acids. Germline lookup yields CDR1 KGHSH and CDR2 LQKENI. The V end lost 5 bases, the J end lost 5 bases, and 13 bases lay between the germline ends. The CDR3 sequence: CASSREVRDEQYF. In DNA, the CDR3 is TGTGCCAGCTCAAGGGAGGTAAGAGACGAGCAGTACTTC.

The rearrangement links TRBV10-3 to TRBJ1-4; tentatively, D is TRBD1 (6 bases). V was trimmed by 8 bases and J by 5 bases, leaving 9 bases between them. CDR1 and CDR2 (germline): ENHRY, SYGVKD. The CDR3 has 12 residues. CDR3: CAIGQGNEKLFF. Here the CDR3 DNA reads TGTGCCATCGGGCAGGGGAATGAAAAACTGTTTTTT.

This clone appeared a single time. This sequence joins TRBV6-2 or TRBV6-3 and TRBJ2-7; 7 bases agree with TRBD1. The J segment lost 7 bases and the V segment lost 6 bases, leaving 15 bases of the junction unmatched. The CDR3 has 15 amino acids. CDR1 is MNHEY and CDR2 is SVGEGT in the germline V gene. The CDR3 spells CASSPRAGRGYEQYF. CDR3 coding DNA: TGTGCCAGCAGCCCCAGGGCGGGCAGGGGGTATGAGCAGTACTTC.

The chain uses TRBV7-9 and TRBJ1-2; TRBD1 aligns across 7 bases. V was clipped by 4 bases and J by 0 bases; unmatched bases: 8. This CDR3 has 16 residues. Germline CDR1 reads SEHNR; CDR2 reads FQNEAQ (reference sequence). The CDR3 protein is CASSSLRGQANYGYTF. CDR3 DNA sequence: TGTGCCAGCAGCTCACTCCGCGGACAGGCTAACTATGGCTACACCTTC.

CDR3 residues: CASSPQGSGNQPQHF. The CDR3 DNA reads TGTGCCAGCAGCCCACAGGGGTCCGGCAATCAGCCCCAGCATTTT. The chain combines TRBV7-2 with TRBJ1-5, with 7 bases fitting TRBD1. CDR1 is SGHTA, CDR2 FQGNSA, per germline. Trimming took 5 bases from V and 2 from J; bases not matched to a gene: 6. The CDR3 runs to 15 residues. The full variable domain, completed using reference TRBV7-2 and TRBJ1-5, is GAGVSQSPSNKVTEKGKDVELRCDPISGHTALYWYRQSLGQGLEFLIYFQGNSAPDKSGLPSDRFSAERTGGSVSTLTIQRTQQEDSAVYLCASSPQGSGNQPQHFGDGTRLSIL.

The chain recombines TRBV10-2 with TRBJ1-2, with D maybe TRBD1 (6 bases). The germline gives CDR1 WSHSY, CDR2 SAAADI. Trimming cost V 2 bases and J 5 bases, with 15 bases left between them. The CDR3 runs to 15 residues. Written as DNA, the CDR3 is TGCGCCAGCAGTGAGGAGCCCAGGGGAAGGTATGGCTACACCTTC. It encodes CASSEEPRGRYGYTF.

This clone has a single count. The chain carries TRBV12-5 and TRBJ1-1; the D gene is possibly TRBD1 (5 bases). V lost 0 bases, J lost 11 bases, and 16 bases lay in between. CDR3 length equals 14 residues. The germline V gene encodes CDR1 LGHNT and CDR2 FRNRAP. In DNA form, the CDR3 reads TGTGCTAGTGGTTTGGTACTTCTCGACAGAAGGGCTTTCTTT. Encoded protein: CASGLVLLDRRAFF.

CDR3: CAGRSGGSNQPQHF. DNA for the CDR3: TGTGCCGGCCGATCGGGGGGGAGCAATCAGCCCCAGCATTTT. The chain carries TRBV28 and TRBJ1-5, with a weak D call TRBD1 (5 bases). Germline V gene data show CDR1 as MDHEN and CDR2 as SYDVKM. The CDR3 covers 14 residues. V lost 11 bases and J 1 base, leaving 15 bases between the germline ends.

V and J are TRBV5-5 and TRBJ2-3; D gene ambiguous. The CDR3 totals 13 residues. V was clipped by 4 bases and J by 7 bases, with 13 bases between them. Germline CDR1 SGHKS, CDR2 YYEKEE (reference sequence). This chain's CDR3 is CASSPLVLNTQYF. CDR3 nucleotide sequence: TGTGCCAGCAGCCCCTTAGTCCTGAATACGCAGTATTTT.